Below, 20 T cell receptor beta chains from the same sample are listed, as sequenced in a study of long-term antiretroviral therapy in people with HIV. This was the immunoSEQ v3.0 assay at survey level. Clones were sequenced by immunoSEQ multiplex PCR, and TCRdb holds only the in-frame ones, with some missing. The table has tens of thousands of clones, roughly four fifths seen once. Sequencing was performed on unsorted PBMCs, taken 0.5 years after starting antiretroviral therapy. The receptors shown here come from a man aged 18 to 30 with HIV.

The chain is built from TRBV4-2 and TRBJ2-5, with D unclear. The germline V and J ends were trimmed by 0 bases and 4 bases, with 12 bases remaining between them. In germline, CDR1 is LGHNA, CDR2 YNFKEQ. The CDR3 has 15 amino acids. DNA for the CDR3: TGTGCCAGCAGCCAAGATCTCCTAGAACGAGAGACCCAGTACTTC. Translated, it gives CASSQDLLERETQYF.

The chain combines TRBV10-3 with TRBJ1-2; 9 bases align to TRBD1. The V and J ends lost 4 bases and 4 bases, in that order; junction bases with no gene match: 4. Germline assignment: CDR1 ENHRY and CDR2 SYGVKD. The CDR3 consists of 14 residues. The CDR3 loop is CAISGGQGSYGYTF. CDR3 nucleotides: TGTGCCATCAGTGGGGGACAGGGAAGCTATGGCTACACCTTC.

This clone has a single count. The chain employs TRBV11-3 and TRBJ2-7; the D call may be TRBD1 or TRBD2 (5 bases each). The CDR3 runs to 14 residues. Trimming stripped 5 bases from V and 6 bases from J, with 17 bases between. Germline CDR1 SGHNT, CDR2 YENEEA. As DNA, the CDR3 is TGTGCCAGCAGCCTAGGGACCCACGGAGCCGAGCAGTACTTC. This sequence encodes CASSLGTHGAEQYF.

This clone was recorded once. The gene calls are TRBV30 and TRBJ1-6; 9 positions agree with TRBD1. V dropped 2 bases and J dropped 8; count of bases not matched to a gene: 10. The CDR3 runs 16 residues. CDR1 and CDR2 from the germline V gene are GTSNPN and SVGIG (reference sequence). The CDR3 loop reads CAWSSTGGRDYSPLHF. The CDR3 bases are TGTGCCTGGAGTTCGACAGGGGGAAGGGATTATTCACCCCTCCACTTT.

This clone was picked up one time. The chain is built from TRBV6-1 and TRBJ1-2, with TRBD1 matching 7 bases. J gave up 8 bases and V 5 bases, and 11 bases lay outside the gene matches. Germline V gene lookup returns CDR1 MNHNS and CDR2 SASEGT. The CDR3 loop spans 14 amino acids. The CDR3 nucleotides are TGTGCCAGCAGTATTCTACCGGGACAGATCGGCTACACCTTC. Its translation: CASSILPGQIGYTF.

This rearrangement joins TRBV28 to TRBJ2-7, with TRBD2 matching over 11 bases. V shed 3 bases, J shed 3 bases, and the junction held 4 bases outside the gene matches. The CDR3 runs 15 residues. Germline V lookup: CDR1 MDHEN, CDR2 SYDVKM. In nucleotides, the CDR3 is TGTGCCAGCAGTTTTACGACTAGCGGGGACTACGAGCAGTACTTC. Translating gives CASSFTTSGDYEQYF.

V and J are TRBV6-1 and TRBJ2-3; 12 bases fit TRBD2. Trimming cost V 7 bases and J 4 bases; bases outside gene matches: 3. The CDR3 covers 14 residues. Germline V CDR1 and CDR2: MNHNS, SASEGT. CDR3 region: CASKGLAGPDTQYF. The CDR3 region has the DNA TGTGCCAGCAAGGGACTAGCGGGCCCAGATACGCAGTATTTT.

J is TRBJ1-1 and V is TRBV19; 7 bases are shared with TRBD1. CDR3 length: 16 residues. Germline V gene sequence: CDR1 LNHDA, CDR2 SQIVND (reference sequence). V gave up 7 bases and J gave up 1 base; unmatched junction bases: 12. The CDR3 is CASTTIGRGANTEAFF. The CDR3, as DNA: TGTGCCAGTACCACGATAGGCAGGGGGGCGAACACTGAAGCTTTCTTT. Complete variable domain (other parts from reference TRBV19 and TRBJ1-1): DGGITQSPKYLFRKEGQNVTLSCEQNLNHDAMYWYRQDPGQGLRLIYYSQIVNDFQKGDIAEGYSVSREKKESFPLTVTSAQKNPTAFYLCASTTIGRGANTEAFFGQGTRLTVV.

Concerning this clone: Compared with germline, one end of the junction differs, possibly owing to a read error. The CDR3 spells CVSSSDHLYGYTF. CDR3 in DNA: TGTGTCAGCAGTTCAGACCACCTCTATGGCTACACCTTC. The rearrangement links TRBV6-5 to TRBJ1-2; no reliable D call. In germline, CDR1 is MNHEY, CDR2 SVGAGI. The CDR3 contains 13 residues.

The chain has TRBV7-8 and TRBJ2-7; 9 bases map to TRBD1. After removal of 7 bases from V and 1 base from J, the junction contained 8 bases not matched to a gene. CDR1 and CDR2 (germline): SGHVS, FQNEAQ. The CDR3 has 15 amino acids. The CDR3 DNA reads TGTGCCAGCACCCGACAGGGGGTAATTTCCTACGAGCAGTACTTC. Amino acid sequence: CASTRQGVISYEQYF. The variable domain in full, with the rest retrieved from reference TRBV7-8 and TRBJ2-7, is GAGVSQSPRYKVAKRGQDVALRCDPISGHVSLFWYQQALGQGPEFLTYFQNEAQLDKSGLPSDRFFAERPEGSVSTLKIQRTQQEDSAVYLCASTRQGVISYEQYFGPGTRLTVT.

This chain joins TRBV6-6 and TRBJ1-2; D possibly corresponds to TRBD1 (6 bases). V lost 3 bases to trimming and J lost 7 bases, with 9 bases between them. CDR3 length: 12 amino acids. Germline CDR1 reads MNHNY; CDR2 reads SVGAGI (reference sequence). The CDR3 loop reads CASSYGGRGYTF. CDR3 in DNA: TGTGCCAGCAGTTATGGGGGCCGTGGCTACACCTTC.

The V gene is TRBV29-1, the J gene TRBJ1-1; TRBD1 matches 7 bases. V dropped 7 bases and J dropped 0; count of bases not matched to a gene: 17. The CDR3 is 17 residues long. Germline V gene sequence: CDR1 SQVTM, CDR2 ANQGSEA. The CDR3 loop reads CSALGGGGPRMNTEAFF. Here the CDR3 DNA reads TGCAGCGCCCTAGGTGGAGGGGGCCCTAGAATGAACACTGAAGCTTTCTTT.

The chain recombines TRBV7-8 with TRBJ2-1; TRBD1 agrees at 7 bases. V was clipped by 5 bases and J by 4 bases; unmatched bases: 8. CDR1 is SGHVS, CDR2 FQNEAQ, per germline. The CDR3 extends over 15 amino acids. The DNA for the CDR3 is TGTGCCAGCAGCCCCTGGGACAGCCTATACAATGAGCAGTTCTTC. Amino acid sequence: CASSPWDSLYNEQFF.

The chain employs TRBV5-8 and TRBJ1-2; D gene uncertain. Trimming removed 1 base at V and 4 bases at J, with 8 bases between. In germline, CDR1 is SGHTS, CDR2 YDEGEE. The CDR3 runs 13 residues. CDR3 sequence reads: CASSLYESYGYTF. Written as DNA, the CDR3 is TGTGCCAGCAGCTTGTACGAGTCCTATGGCTACACCTTC.

This clone was counted a few times. V gene TRBV27 combines with J gene TRBJ1-6; D remains ambiguous. The V end lost 3 bases, the J end lost 13 bases, and 10 bases lay between the germline ends. This CDR3 region has 12 residues. From germline, CDR1 is MNHEY and CDR2 SMNVEV (reference sequence). CDR3 sequence: CASSFVAEPLHF. In DNA, the CDR3 is TGTGCCAGCAGTTTCGTGGCGGAGCCCCTCCACTTT.

The chain carries TRBV10-3 and TRBJ1-2; D ambiguous. V lost 3 bases and J 5 bases, leaving 13 bases between the germline ends. The CDR3 contains 14 residues. Germline CDR1 ENHRY, CDR2 SYGVKD. CDR3 DNA: TGTGCCATCAGTGACGGGAGGTTGCGGTATGGCTACACCTTC. Its protein is CAISDGRLRYGYTF.

As concerns this clone: The same CDR3 can be traced to other DNA sequences in this sample. J is TRBJ2-7 and V is TRBV4-3; D tentatively reads TRBD1 or TRBD2 (5 bases each). The CDR3 spans 14 residues. Per germline, CDR1 LGHNA and CDR2 YSLEER. V dropped 4 bases and J dropped 0 bases, with 10 bases sitting between them. In DNA form, the CDR3 reads TGCGCCAGCAGCCCTCGGGGCAGCTCCTACGAGCAGTACTTC. Translation: CASSPRGSSYEQYF.

This clone was observed a single time. The CDR3 loop reads CASSLGQGSGEQYF. In DNA, the CDR3 is TGCGCCAGCAGCTTGGGACAGGGGAGCGGCGAGCAGTACTTC. The chain combines TRBV5-1 with TRBJ2-7; 8 nucleotides line up with TRBD1. V was clipped by 0 bases and J by 6 bases; unmatched bases: 5. Per the germline V gene, CDR1 is SGHRS and CDR2 is YFSETQ. The CDR3 covers 14 residues.

This clone has just one count. The rearrangement links TRBV27 to TRBJ2-3, with 7 bases identical to TRBD2. V trimming: 5 bases; J trimming: 1 base; junction bases outside the gene matches: 6. The CDR3 totals 15 residues. CDR1 and CDR2 from the germline V gene are MNHEY and SMNVEV (reference sequence). The CDR3 sequence is CASSPTSGGTDTQYF. CDR3 DNA sequence: TGTGCCAGCAGTCCCACCAGCGGGGGCACAGATACGCAGTATTTT.

The chain employs TRBV11-2 and TRBJ2-3, with TRBD2 identical over 7 bases. Germline V gene data show CDR1 as SGHAT and CDR2 as FQNNGV. The V and J ends lost 1 base and 1 base, in that order; junction bases with no gene match: 8. The CDR3 has 17 residues. CDR3 nucleotide sequence: TGTGCCAGCAGCTTAGTAGTTAGGGCGGGGGGCACAGATACGCAGTATTTT. Translating gives CASSLVVRAGGTDTQYF.